This is a list of T cell receptor beta chains from one sample in a study of Graves' ophthalmopathy and Graves' hyperthyroidism. One entry per CDR3 protein, called by TCRdb with MiXCR from the multiplex PCR reads. Found here are fewer than 400,000 distinct CDR3 sequences, approximately 16% of them singletons; the top ten hold more than 1.5%. Material for sequencing was peripheral blood. All receptors derive from a woman aged 18-29 years with Graves' ophthalmopathy. Both conserved end residues are part of each CDR3. D genes are given only for firm matches. Rows give clone size only sometimes, using once, few, many, or a class for an expanded clone.

clone size | CDR3 length | J gene | D gene | V gene | CDR3 protein | CDR3 DNA
many | 15 | TRBJ1-5 | TRBD1 | TRBV11-2 | CASSPDKGANQPQHF | TGTGCCAGCAGCCCCGATAAGGGGGCGAATCAGCCCCAGCATTTT
many | 13 | TRBJ1-3 | . | TRBV2 | CASRQDSRNTIYF | TGTGCCAGCAGACAGGACTCGAGAAACACCATATATTTT
many | 18 | TRBJ1-1 | . | TRBV6-2/TRBV6-3 | CASNPTRGAVVWDTEAFF | TGTGCCAGCAATCCGACAAGGGGCGCGGTGGTTTGGGACACTGAAGCTTTCTTT
. | 15 | TRBJ2-7 | . | TRBV28 | CASSLVAGFSYEQYF | TGTGCCAGCAGTTTAGTGGCAGGGTTCTCCTACGAGCAGTACTTC
few | 15 | TRBJ2-2 | . | TRBV4-1 | CASSQGEGNTGELFF | TGCGCCAGCAGCCAAGGAGAGGGGAACACCGGGGAGCTGTTTTTT
many | 13 | TRBJ2-2 | TRBD1 | TRBV5-1 | CASSPGQAGELFF | TGCGCCAGCAGCCCAGGACAGGCCGGGGAGCTGTTTTTT
. | 15 | TRBJ1-2 | TRBD1 | TRBV6-5 | CASSYRAGGNYGYTF | TGTGCCAGCAGTTACAGGGCAGGGGGCAACTATGGCTACACCTTC
. | 16 | TRBJ2-4 | . | TRBV6-2/TRBV6-3 | CASSYSTRRLGNIQYF | TGTGCCAGCAGTTACTCAACACGACGGTTAGGAAACATTCAGTACTTC
many | 14 | TRBJ1-6 | TRBD1 | TRBV5-1 | CASSWTGGGSPLHF | TGCGCCAGCAGCTGGACAGGGGGGGGTTCACCCCTCCACTTT
many | 14 | TRBJ2-3 | . | TRBV12-3/TRBV12-4 | CASSLTVSPDTQYF | TGTGCCAGCAGTTTAACGGTGAGCCCAGATACGCAGTATTTT
many | 15 | TRBJ1-3 | . | TRBV4-1 | CASSQGYSSGNTIYF | TGCGCCAGCAGCCAAGGGTACAGCTCTGGAAACACCATATATTTT
. | 14 | TRBJ2-7 | . | TRBV28 | CASSLRGESYEQYF | TGTGCCAGCAGTTTGCGGGGAGAATCCTACGAGCAGTACTTC
many | 14 | TRBJ1-2 | . | TRBV24-1 | CATSDLQWKDGYTF | TGTGCCACCAGTGATTTGCAATGGAAGGACGGCTACACCTTC
many | 15 | TRBJ1-1 | . | TRBV3-1 | CASSPPRLQNTEAFF | TGTGCCAGCAGCCCGCCCCGACTGCAGAACACTGAAGCTTTCTTT
many | 14 | TRBJ2-2 | . | TRBV6-5 | CASSYSISTGELFF | TGTGCCAGCAGTTACTCGATTTCTACCGGGGAGCTGTTTTTT
. | 12 | TRBJ1-5 | . | TRBV28 | CASSSPSRSQHF | TGTGCCAGCAGTTCCCCAAGTAGGTCCCAGCATTTT
. | 14 | TRBJ1-2 | TRBD1 | TRBV20-1 | CSELTGQGVYGYTF | TGCAGCGAGCTCACGGGACAGGGAGTTTATGGCTACACCTTC
many | 14 | TRBJ1-1 | . | TRBV6-1 | CAARTDRTNTEAFF | TGTGCCGCGAGAACAGACAGGACAAACACTGAAGCTTTCTTT
many | 15 | TRBJ1-1 | . | TRBV19 | CASSGTGMGNTEAFF | TGTGCCAGTAGTGGTACAGGGATGGGAAACACTGAAGCTTTCTTT
. | 14 | TRBJ2-7 | TRBD1 | TRBV19 | CASSIVPQGVEQYF | TGTGCCAGTAGTATCGTCCCACAGGGGGTCGAGCAGTACTTC
. | 15 | TRBJ1-5 | TRBD1 | TRBV15 | CATSRDGTGYQPQHF | TGTGCCACCAGCAGAGATGGGACAGGTTATCAGCCCCAGCATTTT
many | 14 | TRBJ1-2 | . | TRBV28 | CASRPSGESYGYTF | TGTGCCAGCAGACCCTCGGGGGAGAGCTATGGCTACACCTTC
many | 13 | TRBJ2-7 | TRBD2 | TRBV20-1 | CSASGGANYEQYF | TGCAGTGCTAGCGGGGGGGCGAACTACGAGCAGTACTTC
. | 17 | TRBJ2-7 | . | TRBV4-1 | CASSQETSSGSSYEQYF | TGCGCCAGCAGCCAAGAGACTTCCAGCGGTAGCTCCTACGAGCAGTACTTC
many | 13 | TRBJ1-6 | . | TRBV27 | CASANLPNSPLHF | TGTGCCAGCGCTAATCTTCCCAATTCACCCCTCCACTTT
. | 14 | TRBJ2-5 | TRBD2 | TRBV6-1 | CASTSGGRQETQYF | TGTGCCAGCACCAGCGGGGGGAGGCAAGAGACCCAGTACTTC
many | 16 | TRBJ2-7 | . | TRBV5-1 | CASSLAGGQTNYEQYF | TGCGCCAGCAGCTTGGCCGGGGGACAGACCAACTACGAGCAGTACTTC
many | 14 | TRBJ1-2 | . | TRBV4-3 | CASSQDEYNYGYTF | TGCGCCAGCAGCCAAGATGAGTACAACTATGGCTACACCTTC
many | 15 | TRBJ2-2 | . | TRBV12-3/TRBV12-4 | CASSLYEMGTGELFF | TGTGCCAGCAGTTTATATGAGATGGGCACCGGGGAGCTGTTTTTT
many | 16 | TRBJ1-1 | TRBD1 | TRBV12-3/TRBV12-4 | CASSPRQGAGETEAFF | TGTGCCAGCAGTCCCCGACAGGGCGCCGGAGAAACTGAAGCTTTCTTT
many | 15 | TRBJ2-7 | . | TRBV20-1 | CSATSSSGGSYEQYF | TGCAGTGCTACTAGTAGTAGCGGTGGATCCTACGAGCAGTACTTC
. | 13 | TRBJ2-5 | TRBD1 | TRBV29-1 | CSVEGTAKETQYF | TGCAGCGTTGAGGGGACAGCAAAAGAGACCCAGTACTTC
many | 14 | TRBJ1-1 | TRBD1 | TRBV7-3 | CANSLTDRQGEAFF | TGTGCCAACAGCTTAACGGACCGACAGGGTGAAGCTTTCTTT
many | 11 | TRBJ2-5 | . | TRBV12-3/TRBV12-4 | CASSLGVGTHF | TGTGCCAGCAGTTTAGGGGTAGGGACACACTTC
many | 13 | TRBJ2-7 | . | TRBV4-3 | CASSQGIVYEQYF | TGCGCCAGCAGCCAAGGGATAGTCTACGAGCAGTACTTC
many | 15 | TRBJ2-5 | . | TRBV6-5 | CASSYSGGSQETQYF | TGTGCCAGCAGTTACTCAGGGGGAAGCCAAGAGACCCAGTACTTC
. | 13 | TRBJ1-2 | . | TRBV5-1 | CASSLEAVRGYTF | TGCGCCAGCAGCTTGGAAGCGGTGCGTGGCTACACCTTC
many | 17 | TRBJ2-7 | TRBD1 | TRBV5-1 | CASSFGRTGDVSIPQYF | TGCGCCAGCAGCTTCGGGCGGACAGGGGATGTCAGCATCCCGCAGTACTTC
many | 15 | TRBJ2-5 | TRBD2 | TRBV28 | CASSLYGLAEETQYF | TGTGCCAGCAGTTTGTATGGACTAGCGGAAGAGACCCAGTACTTC
many | 15 | TRBJ1-5 | . | TRBV11-2 | CASSLGDRRNQPQHF | TGTGCCAGCAGCTTAGGAGACCGCCGCAATCAGCCCCAGCATTTT
many | 18 | TRBJ1-1 | . | TRBV19 | CASSQPGHRGLMNTEAFF | TGTGCCAGTAGTCAGCCGGGACACCGAGGGCTAATGAACACTGAAGCTTTCTTT
many | 12 | TRBJ2-2 | . | TRBV20-1 | CSASGRAGELFF | TGCAGTGCTAGCGGTCGGGCCGGGGAGCTGTTTTTT